The rows below give T cell receptor beta chains drawn from one sample of a study of PD-L1 blockade in urothelial cancer. The table came from immunoSEQ multiplex PCR; TCRdb's copy has only in-frame clones and leaves some out. The data hold about 120,000 clones, with 80% to 95% observed a single time. Sequenced here: PBMCs, sampled around atezolizumab (anti-PD-L1) treatment. Source of these receptors: a man aged 55-75 years with urothelial cancer. Each CDR3 is given with its conserved first and last residue. D genes are given only for firm matches. Expanded clones are given a class, and other clones once, few, many or no size at all.

>NA|TRBD2|TRBJ2-5|TRBV30
TGTGCCTGGAGTAAACTAGCGGGGCAAGAGACCCAGTACTTC
CAWSKLAGQETQYF
>NA|TRBD2|TRBJ2-3|TRBV7-2
TGTGCCAGCAGCTGGACTAGCGGGGATAGCACAGATACGCAGTATTTT
CASSWTSGDSTDTQYF
>NA|TRBD1|TRBJ2-7|TRBV7-2
TGTGCCAGCAGCTTAGGGACCGGGACAGGGAGGGACGAGCAGTACTTC
CASSLGTGTGRDEQYF
>NA|TRBD2|TRBJ2-7|TRBV6-6
TGTGCCAGCAGCCTCACCCGGACTAGCGGGAGGTCCGAGCAGTACTTC
CASSLTRTSGRSEQYF
>NA|NA|TRBJ2-3|TRBV7-2
TGTGCCAGCAGCCCCCGTCGTGGTGCGAGCACAGATACGCAGTATTTT
CASSPRRGASTDTQYF
>NA|NA|TRBJ1-1|TRBV19
TGTGCCAGTAGTCCGGAGAGGAGAGCTGAAGCTTTCTTT
CASSPERRAEAFF
>NA|TRBD1|TRBJ1-3|TRBV4-2
TGTGCCAGCAGCCAAGTGGGGACAGTCGAATCTTCTTCTGGAAACACCATATATTTT
CASSQVGTVESSSGNTIYF
>NA|NA|TRBJ1-2|TRBV5-1
TGCGCCAGCAGCTTGGCAGGGGAAAGCTATGGCTACACCTTC
CASSLAGESYGYTF
>NA|TRBD2|TRBJ2-7|TRBV30
TGTGCCTGGACCGGGGGGGGGCTGGCCTACGAGCAGTACTTC
CAWTGGGLAYEQYF
>NA|NA|TRBJ2-1|TRBV6-1
TGTGCCACCTACCCTGGAGCGGGTAGGGATGAGCAGTTCTTC
CATYPGAGRDEQFF
>NA|NA|TRBJ1-2|TRBV5-6
TGTGCCAGCAGCTCCTCAGGGTGGAGCACCTTC
CASSSSGWSTF
>NA|NA|TRBJ1-2|TRBV2
TGTGCCAGCACCCCCATCTATGGCTACACCTTC
CASTPIYGYTF
>once|TRBD2|TRBJ2-1|TRBV7-2
TGTGCCAGCAGCAAGCTAGCGGGGGGGCGTGGGGAGCAGTTCTTC
CASSKLAGGRGEQFF
>NA|TRBD1|TRBJ1-6|TRBV9
TGTGCCAGCAGCTCGAGGGGGCGGGGTGGTAGTGCCCTCCACTTT
CASSSRGRGGSALHF
>NA|NA|TRBJ2-4|TRBV6-1
TGTGCCAGCAGTGGTTTACAGGCAATTCAGTACTTC
CASSGLQAIQYF
>NA|TRBD2|TRBJ2-1|TRBV5-5
TGTGCCAGCAGCGTAATAGCGGGGGGTTCCTACAATGAGCAGTTCTTC
CASSVIAGGSYNEQFF